Listed here is a single T cell receptor (beta chain). This clone was seen only a few times. What this receptor recognizes is not known. No clone much larger than this one lies a single base away; base qualities are absent. The CDR3 has 13 amino acids, counting the end cysteine and phenylalanine. The read is trimmed to its CDR3 DNA, 39 bases read in frame from base 1. Trimming accounts for 5 bases at V and 10 bases at J, while the number of junction bases matched to no gene is 8. Taken from the germline V gene (reference sequence), the CDR1 and CDR2 loops are LNHDA and SQIVND. The data were taken from a study of sequential checkpoint blockade in melanoma (dated by TCRdb to between 2017 and 2020). For context, the study as a whole: Patients were assigned by 1:1 randomization to either first-line nivolumab followed by ipilimumab (arm A) or ipilimumab followed by nivolumab (arm B). About 83% of the matched pre- and post-treatment tumor biopsy pairs came from the same lesion. Roughly 23 patients had matched tumor biopsies taken before treatment and at week 13, after single-agent nivolumab (arm A) or ipilimumab (arm B). Maintenance nivolumab came after both trial sequences. TCRbeta immunosequencing was performed on DNA from 91 pretreatment melanoma tumor samples.

Broader findings and caveats from the paper: PD-L1 staining and CD8+ T-cell counts correlated with tumor T-cell fraction and clonality, whereas mutational load did not. Clinical benefit was about 30 times more likely to be achieved by patients whose tumor T-cell fraction and clonality increased by week 13. The model for predicting response that combines TCR metrics with mutation burden needs to be validated in larger, independent patient cohorts. In the nivolumab-first arm (arm A), pretreatment tumor TIL clonality was associated with response (P = .04). Within-arm analyses of tumor T-cell fraction were constrained by small sample sizes and reduced statistical power.

The treatment or condition label, as the study defines it: randomized to nivolumab then ipilimumab (arm A) or the reverse (arm B). Prior DNA-damaging chemotherapy had not been received by any trial patient. Samples were obtained from patients with melanoma enrolled in CheckMate 064, a randomized, open-label phase II trial of sequential checkpoint blockade. Genomic DNA from formalin-fixed paraffin-embedded (FFPE) tissue samples was used for tumor TCR sequencing. TCRbeta CDR3 regions were immunosequenced from genomic DNA with the immunoSEQ Assay. Genomic DNA was amplified by bias-controlled multiplex PCR before high-throughput sequencing. The authors' pipeline ran thus. To quantify the absolute abundance of each unique TCRbeta CDR3 region, the sequences were collapsed and filtered. Clonality was defined as 1 minus Pielou's evenness and was calculated using productive rearrangements only. Tumor T-cell fraction was computed by normalizing TCRbeta template counts to usable DNA, estimated from several housekeeping genes. A previously published method was used to identify clones whose frequencies were significantly greater in on-treatment samples than in baseline samples. Sourced from immuneACCESS, this table was stored by TCRdb with only in-frame sequences that have V and J called. A share of the clones is absent; for the studies checked, an unresolved V gene accounts for under half, and the remainder has no known explanation. V, J and clone size are those of that table, while D and trimming were read from the DNA. The sample yields about 20,000 clones; 73% were counted once. The ten largest clones add up to around 4.9% of the sample.

The rearranged chain carries TRBV19 and TRBJ2-1; 7 central nucleotides agree with TRBD1. The specimen was tumor tissue (inferred from file names), collected from a patient given nivolumab and ipilimumab in sequence. The receptor was isolated from a human donor with melanoma. The bases are TGTGCCAGTAGTTGGAACAGGGGAGTGGAGCAGTTCTTC. The resulting protein is CASSWNRGVEQFF.